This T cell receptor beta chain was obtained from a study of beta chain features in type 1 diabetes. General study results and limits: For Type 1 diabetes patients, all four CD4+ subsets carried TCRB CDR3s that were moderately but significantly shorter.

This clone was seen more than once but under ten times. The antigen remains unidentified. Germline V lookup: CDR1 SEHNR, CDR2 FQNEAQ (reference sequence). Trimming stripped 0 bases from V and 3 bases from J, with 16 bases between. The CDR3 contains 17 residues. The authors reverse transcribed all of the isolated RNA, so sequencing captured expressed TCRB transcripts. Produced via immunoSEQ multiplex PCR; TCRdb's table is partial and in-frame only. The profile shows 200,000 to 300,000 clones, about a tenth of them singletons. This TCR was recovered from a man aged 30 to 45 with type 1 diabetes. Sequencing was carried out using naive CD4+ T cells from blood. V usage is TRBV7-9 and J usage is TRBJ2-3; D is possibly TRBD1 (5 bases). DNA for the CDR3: TGTGCCAGCAGCTTAGCCACTCAGGGTAGTGGGACAGATACGCAGTATTTT. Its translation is CASSLATQGSGTDTQYF. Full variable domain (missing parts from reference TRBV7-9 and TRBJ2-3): DTGVSQNPRHKITKRGQNVTFRCDPISEHNRLYWYRQTLGQGPEFLTYFQNEAQLEKSRLLSDRFSAERPKGSFSTLEIQRTEQGDSAMYLCASSLATQGSGTDTQYFGPGTRLTVL.